This is a list of T cell receptor beta chains from one sample in a study of early T cells in non-severe SARS-CoV-2 infection. In TCRdb, the 5' RACE reads were re-called with MiXCR into one record per CDR3 protein. The table records 40,000 to 60,000 distinct CDR3 sequences, around 7.7% of them present only once. What was sequenced was whole blood. The source is an adult who was a healthcare worker with PCR-confirmed SARS-CoV-2 infection or an uninfected control (not recorded which). CDR3s include the opening cysteine and the closing phenylalanine or tryptophan. The order of the fields is clone size, D gene, V gene, J gene, CDR3 DNA, CDR3 protein. D genes are given only for firm matches. Expanded clones get a size class; other rows say once, few or many, or leave the size out.

>few|TRBD1|TRBV5-8|TRBJ2-3
TGTGCCAGCAGCTTGTTTACAGGGGCAGGGACAGATACGCAGTATTTT
CASSLFTGAGTDTQYF
>few|-|TRBV7-9|TRBJ1-5
TGTGCCAGCAGCTTAGCCTATCAGCCCCAGCATTTT
CASSLAYQPQHF
>-|-|TRBV30|TRBJ2-6
TGTGCCTGGGGTCACGGGGCCAACGTCCTGACTTTC
CAWGHGANVLTF
>-|-|TRBV5-4|TRBJ2-1
TGTGCCAGCAGCTTGGAGAACTCGCGGAGGAATGAGCAGTTCTTC
CASSLENSRRNEQFF
>few|TRBD1|TRBV5-1|TRBJ1-2
TGCGCCAGCAGCAAGACAGGGGGACCTAACTATGGCTACACCTTC
CASSKTGGPNYGYTF
>many|TRBD1|TRBV3-1|TRBJ1-6
TGTGCCAGCAGCCCAGGGACAGCTAATAATTCACCCCTCCACTTT
CASSPGTANNSPLHF
>many|-|TRBV30|TRBJ1-3
TGTGCCTGGAAAGGGTTGGAAAACACCATATATTTT
CAWKGLENTIYF
>many|TRBD2|TRBV12-3/TRBV12-4|TRBJ2-2
TGTGCCAGCAGTTTGAGGGGGACTAGCGGGAGTACCGGGGAGCTGTTTTTT
CASSLRGTSGSTGELFF
>many|-|TRBV20-1|TRBJ1-4
TGCAGTGCTCTGGGTCATGTGGGTAATGAAAAACTGTTTTTT
CSALGHVGNEKLFF
>-|TRBD1|TRBV18|TRBJ2-5
TGTGCCAGCTCGCGCCTGGGACAGAAAGAGACCCAGTACTTC
CASSRLGQKETQYF
>-|TRBD1|TRBV11-2|TRBJ2-5
TGTGCCAGCAGCTTAGGCAGGGGGCGCGAAGAGACCCAGTACTTC
CASSLGRGREETQYF
>-|-|TRBV27|TRBJ2-6
TGTGCCAGCAGTTTATTCGCCTCTGGGGCCAACGTCCTGACTTTC
CASSLFASGANVLTF
>-|TRBD1|TRBV6-1|TRBJ1-6
TGTGCCAGCAGTGAATTTCGGGACAGTAATTCACCCCTCCACTTT
CASSEFRDSNSPLHF
>many|TRBD1|TRBV11-2|TRBJ1-3
TGTGCCAGCAGCTTCGGTAAAGGACAGGGGGGAGAAAACACCATATATTTT
CASSFGKGQGGENTIYF
>many|TRBD2|TRBV24-1|TRBJ2-1
TGTGCCACCAGTGACCCGTTGGGACTAGCGGACAATGAGCAGTTCTTC
CATSDPLGLADNEQFF
>-|TRBD2|TRBV6-2/TRBV6-3|TRBJ2-3
TGTGCCAGCAGTTACGCGGGGGGACGCTCAGGCTGGGATACGCAGTATTTT
CASSYAGGRSGWDTQYF
>few|TRBD2|TRBV4-1|TRBJ2-3
TGCGCCAGCAGCCAAGCGGGGGGGCCTTTCACAGATACGCAGTATTTT
CASSQAGGPFTDTQYF
>many|-|TRBV20-1|TRBJ1-2
TGCAGTGCTAGAGATCCCCGGACAGCCTATGGCTACACCTTC
CSARDPRTAYGYTF
>many|-|TRBV2|TRBJ1-2
TGTGCCAGCAGTGAAGGGGGATACTATGGCTACACCTTC
CASSEGGYYGYTF
>many|TRBD1|TRBV12-3/TRBV12-4|TRBJ2-3
TGTGCCAGCAGTTTAGCGGGGACAGGGGCAGATACGCAGTATTTT
CASSLAGTGADTQYF
>many|-|TRBV5-4|TRBJ2-3
TGTGCCAGCAGTCAACCTAGGGCGGGGGCCTACTTAGATACGCAGTATTTT
CASSQPRAGAYLDTQYF
>medium-sized|-|TRBV20-1|TRBJ1-3
TGCAGTGCTAGGGACTCATCGCATGGGACTGGAAACACCATATATTTT
CSARDSSHGTGNTIYF
>many|TRBD1|TRBV12-3/TRBV12-4|TRBJ1-1
TGTGCCAGCAGTTGGACAGGGGTGGGGAACACTGAAGCTTTCTTT
CASSWTGVGNTEAFF
>many|TRBD2|TRBV9|TRBJ2-1
TGTGCCAGCAGCGTATCAGCGGGGGGGCCGAATGAGCAGTTCTTC
CASSVSAGGPNEQFF
>many|TRBD1|TRBV29-1|TRBJ2-1
TGCAGCGTTCCCCGGGACAGTCAGACCTACAATGAGCAGTTCTTC
CSVPRDSQTYNEQFF
>many|-|TRBV12-3/TRBV12-4|TRBJ1-4
TGTGCCAGCAGTTTGTGGCGGAATAATGAAAAACTGTTTTTT
CASSLWRNNEKLFF
>-|-|TRBV6-5|TRBJ1-5
TGTGCCAGCAGTTCCTACAGCAATCAGCCCCAGCATTTT
CASSSYSNQPQHF
>many|TRBD1|TRBV2|TRBJ2-1
TGTGCCAACCCGCGACAGGGGGCTAACAATGAGCAGTTCTTC
CANPRQGANNEQFF
>many|TRBD1|TRBV7-9|TRBJ1-4
TGTGCCAGCAGGAGACAGGGGACCACTAATGAAAAACTGTTTTTT
CASRRQGTTNEKLFF
>-|-|TRBV2|TRBJ2-7
TGTGCCAGCAGTTACCGGGTCTACGAGCAGTACTTC
CASSYRVYEQYF
>many|-|TRBV5-1|TRBJ1-2
TGCGCCAGCAGCCAAGTAAACTATGGCTACACCTTC
CASSQVNYGYTF
>many|TRBD1|TRBV6-2/TRBV6-3|TRBJ1-5
TGTGCCAGCAGCCCGACAGGGGGCAATCAGCCCCAGCATTTT
CASSPTGGNQPQHF
>many|-|TRBV29-1|TRBJ2-5
TGCAGCGCCGATGGAGAGACCCAGTACTTC
CSADGETQYF
>few|-|TRBV24-1|TRBJ2-1
TGTGCCACCAGTGATCGTAGACTAAGCGGGCCCTACAATGAGCAGTTCTTC
CATSDRRLSGPYNEQFF
>many|TRBD1|TRBV5-1|TRBJ1-6
TGCGCCAGCAGCTTAGAAGGGACAGGACCTTCACCCCTCCACTTT
CASSLEGTGPSPLHF
>-|-|TRBV10-3|TRBJ2-2
TGTGCCATCAGTGTAAGAGGGGCAAACACCGGGGAGCTGTTTTTT
CAISVRGANTGELFF
>few|TRBD2|TRBV11-2|TRBJ2-2
TGTGCCAGCAGCAGGACTAGCGGGGGCACGAACACCGGGGAGCTGTTTTTT
CASSRTSGGTNTGELFF
>few|-|TRBV20-1|TRBJ2-5
TGCAGTGCTAGAGACCCCTGGTTAGCGGATACCCAAGAGACCCAGTACTTC
CSARDPWLADTQETQYF
>many|TRBD1|TRBV12-3/TRBV12-4|TRBJ1-1
TGTGCCAGCAGTTTAGGGGACAGGGTCACTGAAGCTTTCTTT
CASSLGDRVTEAFF
>-|-|TRBV24-1|TRBJ1-2
TGTGCCACCAGTGACGGGGGTGGAAGCTATGGCTACACCTTC
CATSDGGGSYGYTF
>many|-|TRBV5-1|TRBJ1-1
TGCGCCAGCAGCTTGGGGATTCGGCAGCAGAGCACTGAAGCTTTCTTT
CASSLGIRQQSTEAFF
>many|-|TRBV6-2/TRBV6-3|TRBJ2-1
TGTGCCAGCAGTTCTGAGGGGTACAATGAGCAGTTCTTC
CASSSEGYNEQFF
>many|TRBD1|TRBV7-9|TRBJ1-2
TGTGCCAGCAGCTCATCGGGGACAGAAAGTAACTATGGCTACACCTTC
CASSSSGTESNYGYTF
>few|TRBD1|TRBV18|TRBJ1-1
TGTGCCAGCTCATCCACAGGGGCGCGTGAAGCTTTCTTT
CASSSTGAREAFF
>few|-|TRBV2|TRBJ2-7
TGTGCCAGCAGTGAAGAGGGGACTCCCTACGAGCAGTACTTC
CASSEEGTPYEQYF
>few|-|TRBV7-8|TRBJ1-5
TGTGCCAGCAGCCTCCTTCATGGGGGAGGGCAGCCCCAGCATTTT
CASSLLHGGGQPQHF
>many|TRBD1|TRBV28|TRBJ2-2
TGTGCCAGCAGTTGGACAGGGGGCTACACCGGGGAGCTGTTTTTT
CASSWTGGYTGELFF
>few|-|TRBV9|TRBJ2-2
TGTGCCAGCAGCGTAGGTCCGAACACCGGGGAGCTGTTTTTT
CASSVGPNTGELFF